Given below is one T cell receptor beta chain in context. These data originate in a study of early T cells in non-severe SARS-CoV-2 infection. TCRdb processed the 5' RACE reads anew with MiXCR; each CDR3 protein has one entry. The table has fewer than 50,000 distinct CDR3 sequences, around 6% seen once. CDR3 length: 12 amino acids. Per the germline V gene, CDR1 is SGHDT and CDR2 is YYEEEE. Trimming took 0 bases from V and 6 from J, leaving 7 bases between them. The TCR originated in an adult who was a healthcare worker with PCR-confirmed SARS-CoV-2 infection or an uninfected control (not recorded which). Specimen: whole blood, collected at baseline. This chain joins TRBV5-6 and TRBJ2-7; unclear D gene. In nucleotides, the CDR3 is TGTGCCAGCAGCTTGGGATGGCGCGAGCAGTACTTC. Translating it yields CASSLGWREQYF.